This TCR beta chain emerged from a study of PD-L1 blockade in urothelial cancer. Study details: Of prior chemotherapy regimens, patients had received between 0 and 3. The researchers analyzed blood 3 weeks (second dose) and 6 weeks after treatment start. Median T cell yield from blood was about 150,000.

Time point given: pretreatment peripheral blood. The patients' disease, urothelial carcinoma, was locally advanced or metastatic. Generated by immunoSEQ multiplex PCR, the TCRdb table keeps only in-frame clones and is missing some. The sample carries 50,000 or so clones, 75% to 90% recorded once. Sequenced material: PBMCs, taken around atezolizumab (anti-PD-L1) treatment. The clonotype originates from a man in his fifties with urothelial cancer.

CDR3 amino acids: CSVDLWGGQGLWGTEAFF. DNA for the CDR3: TGCAGCGTAGATCTCTGGGGTGGCCAGGGACTGTGGGGCACTGAAGCTTTCTTT. The chain employs TRBV29-1 and TRBJ1-1, with D possibly being TRBD1 (5 bases). Germline-derived CDR1 and CDR2 are SQVTM and ANQGSEA. The germline V and J ends were trimmed by 6 bases and 4 bases, with 30 bases remaining between them. The CDR3 spans 18 residues.